These 12 T cell receptor beta chains originate from one sample sequenced in a study of T cell repertoires in ileal Crohn's disease. The table came from immunoSEQ multiplex PCR; TCRdb's copy has only in-frame clones and leaves some out. The table includes fewer than 16,000 clones, 80% detected once. Sequenced: ileal tissue. These receptors were obtained from an adult with Crohn's disease.

The CDR3 protein is CASSLDQVNTGELFF. CDR3 nucleotides: TGCGCCAGCAGCTTGGATCAGGTGAACACCGGGGAGCTGTTTTTT. The gene calls are TRBV5-1 and TRBJ2-2; D gene uncertain. The CDR3 is 15 amino acids. The V and J ends lost 0 bases and 1 base respectively, with 7 bases between them. Germline CDR1 is SGHRS and CDR2 is YFSETQ. Together with reference TRBV5-1 and TRBJ2-2, the CDR3 gives the full variable domain: KAGVTQTPRYLIKTRGQQVTLSCSPISGHRSVSWYQQTPGQGLQFLFEYFSETQRNKGNFPGRFSGRQFSNSRSEMNVSTLELGDSALYLCASSLDQVNTGELFFGEGSRLTVL.

V and J are TRBV2 and TRBJ2-2; D is unresolved. Germline lookup yields CDR1 SNHLY and CDR2 FYNNEI. The CDR3 has 13 amino acids. V was shortened by 3 bases and J by 1 base, with 3 bases between the two germline ends. The chain's CDR3 is CASSDQNTGELFF. The CDR3 nucleotides are TGTGCCAGCAGTGACCAGAACACCGGGGAGCTGTTTTTT.

The chain uses TRBV28 and TRBJ1-4; no definite D call. V lost 3 bases and J lost 3, with 8 bases in between. The CDR3 is 14 residues long. CDR1 is MDHEN and CDR2 is SYDVKM in the germline V gene. CDR3 loop: CASSLLAANEKLFF. CDR3 nucleotides: TGTGCCAGCAGTTTGCTAGCGGCTAATGAAAAACTGTTTTTT.

V usage is TRBV9 and J usage is TRBJ2-7; TRBD2 agrees at 10 bases. The CDR3 length is 15 residues. Germline lookup yields CDR1 SGDLS and CDR2 YYNGEE. Trimming at V came to 0 bases and at J to 7 bases, leaving 7 bases not matched to a gene. CDR3 coding DNA: TGTGCCAGCAGCGTAGGGAGCGGGGGGGCGGGGGAGCAGTACTTC. Its protein is CASSVGSGGAGEQYF.

This clone was recorded once. The chain recombines TRBV4-3 with TRBJ2-3; 7 nucleotides agree with TRBD1. The CDR3 is 16 residues long. V dropped 4 bases and J dropped 10; count of bases not matched to a gene: 17. CDR1 and CDR2 (germline): LGHNA, YSLEER. The CDR3 sequence: CASSPASGTAARAQYF. DNA for the CDR3: TGCGCCAGCAGCCCGGCCTCCGGGACAGCGGCAAGGGCGCAGTATTTT.

This chain joins TRBV6-1 and TRBJ2-2; 7 bases agree with TRBD1. V shed 5 bases and J 1 base; nucleotides not matched to a gene: 10. CDR1 is MNHNS and CDR2 is SASEGT in the germline V gene. This CDR3 is built from 17 residues. The CDR3 nucleotides are TGTGCCAGCAGTAAAGTCGGGACAGCCGAGAACACCGGGGAGCTGTTTTTT. It specifies CASSKVGTAENTGELFF.

V is TRBV2 and J is TRBJ1-1, with D unresolved. Trimming removed 7 bases at V and 2 bases at J, with 5 bases between. The CDR3 extends over 11 amino acids. The germline V gene encodes CDR1 SNHLY and CDR2 FYNNEI. CDR3 in DNA: TGTGCCAGCAATGGCAACACTGAAGCTTTCTTT. Amino acids: CASNGNTEAFF.

The V call is TRBV5-4, the J call TRBJ1-2; D remains unclear. CDR1 and CDR2 (germline): SGHNT, YYREEE (reference sequence). V was pared by 3 bases and J by 4 bases, with 10 bases between. The CDR3 runs to 13 residues. The CDR3 DNA is TGTGCCAGCAGCTCCCCCCCCTTCTATGGCTACACCTTC. It is translated as CASSSPPFYGYTF.

The rearrangement links TRBV11-2 to TRBJ2-7, with 7 bases fitting TRBD2. Per germline, CDR1 SGHAT and CDR2 FQNNGV. With V trimmed by 3 bases and J by 3 bases, 2 bases remained unmatched. This CDR3 region has 13 residues. CDR3 residues: CASSLGGNYEQYF. The CDR3 DNA follows: TGTGCCAGCAGCTTGGGGGGGAACTACGAGCAGTACTTC.

The DNA for the CDR3 is TGCGCCAGCAGCTTAGGGATGGGAGACATTCAGTACTTC. It yields the protein CASSLGMGDIQYF. The genes are TRBV5-1 and TRBJ2-4; the D gene is possibly TRBD2 (5 bases). Trimming took 2 bases from V and 8 from J, leaving 11 bases between them. This CDR3 spans 13 amino acids. The germline V gene encodes CDR1 SGHRS and CDR2 YFSETQ. The variable domain in full, completed from reference TRBV5-1 and TRBJ2-4, reads KAGVTQTPRYLIKTRGQQVTLSCSPISGHRSVSWYQQTPGQGLQFLFEYFSETQRNKGNFPGRFSGRQFSNSRSEMNVSTLELGDSALYLCASSLGMGDIQYFGAGTRLSVL.

The chain joins TRBV19 to TRBJ2-2, with D possibly matching TRBD1 (7 bases). This CDR3 comprises 17 residues. Germline-derived CDR1 and CDR2 are LNHDA and SQIVND (reference sequence). Trimming removed 2 bases at V and 3 bases at J, with 16 bases between. The CDR3 DNA follows: TGTGCCAGTAGTATAACTAGGAGGGGGCCGGACACCGGGGAGCTGTTTTTT. It codes for CASSITRRGPDTGELFF.

This chain links TRBV5-1 with TRBJ2-7; TRBD1 agrees at 8 bases. The CDR3 consists of 14 residues. Looked up from germline, CDR1 is SGHRS and CDR2 is YFSETQ. V dropped 7 bases and J dropped 1; count of bases not matched to a gene: 7. CDR3 residues: CASRDRTISYEQYF. The CDR3 DNA reads as TGCGCCAGCCGGGACAGGACAATATCCTACGAGCAGTACTTC.